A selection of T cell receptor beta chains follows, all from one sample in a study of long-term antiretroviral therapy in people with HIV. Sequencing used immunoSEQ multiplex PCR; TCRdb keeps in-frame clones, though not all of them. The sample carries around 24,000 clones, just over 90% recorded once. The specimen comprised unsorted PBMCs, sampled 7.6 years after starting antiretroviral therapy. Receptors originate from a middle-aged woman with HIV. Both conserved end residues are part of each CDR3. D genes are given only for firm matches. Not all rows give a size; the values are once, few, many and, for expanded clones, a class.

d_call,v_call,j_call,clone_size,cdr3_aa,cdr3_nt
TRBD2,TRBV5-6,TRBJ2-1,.,CASSWTSGNEQFF,TGTGCCAGCAGCTGGACTAGCGGCAATGAGCAGTTCTTC
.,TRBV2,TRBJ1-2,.,CARRTDDFYGYTF,TGTGCCAGAAGGACGGATGACTTCTATGGCTACACCTTC
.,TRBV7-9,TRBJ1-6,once,CASSLFHPRDSPLHF,TGTGCCAGCAGCTTATTTCACCCGCGGGATTCACCCCTCCACTTT
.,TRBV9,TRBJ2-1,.,CASSVGSGGWDEQFF,TGTGCCAGCAGCGTAGGCTCCGGGGGTTGGGATGAGCAGTTCTTC
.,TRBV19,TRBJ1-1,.,CASSIDSGIGATEAFF,TGTGCCAGTAGTATAGATAGTGGGATCGGAGCAACTGAAGCTTTCTTT
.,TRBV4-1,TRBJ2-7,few,CASSHQGTALAYEQYF,TGCGCCAGCAGCCACCAAGGGACGGCGCTGGCCTACGAGCAGTACTTC
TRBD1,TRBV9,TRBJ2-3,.,CASSAPRDRGGTDTQYF,TGTGCCAGCAGCGCACCGCGGGACAGGGGGGGCACAGATACGCAGTATTTT
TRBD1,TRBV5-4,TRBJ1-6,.,CASSLGQDTSYNSPLHF,TGTGCCAGCAGCTTAGGACAGGATACCTCCTATAATTCACCCCTCCACTTT
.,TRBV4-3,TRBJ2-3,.,CASSLSLGGQSTDTQYF,TGCGCCAGCAGCCTCAGCCTGGGGGGACAGTCCACAGATACGCAGTATTTT
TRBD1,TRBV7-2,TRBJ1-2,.,CASSSDRGGGYTF,TGTGCCAGCAGCTCGGACAGGGGCGGGGGCTACACCTTC
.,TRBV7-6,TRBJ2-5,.,CASSMLSGTRSGTQYF,TGTGCCAGCAGCATGCTCTCCGGGACGCGGAGCGGGACCCAGTACTTC
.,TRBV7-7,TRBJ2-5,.,CASSLARTAVETQYF,TGTGCTAGCAGCTTAGCCCGGACAGCCGTAGAGACCCAGTACTTC
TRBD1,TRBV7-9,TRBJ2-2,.,CASSSTGTGNTGELFF,TGTGCCAGCAGCTCGACAGGGACAGGAAACACCGGGGAGCTGTTTTTT
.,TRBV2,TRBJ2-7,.,CASSEQGITYEQYF,TGTGCCAGCAGTGAACAGGGTATTACCTACGAGCAGTACTTC
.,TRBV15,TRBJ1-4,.,CATSRDWNRDREKLFF,TGTGCCACCAGCAGAGATTGGAACAGGGATCGCGAAAAACTGTTTTTT
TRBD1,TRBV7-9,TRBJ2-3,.,CASSLKSTGGTGTDTQYF,TGTGCCAGCAGCTTGAAGAGTACAGGGGGCACGGGCACAGATACGCAGTATTTT
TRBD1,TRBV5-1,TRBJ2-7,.,CASSLNAHRGDNEQYF,TGCGCCAGCAGCTTGAACGCACACAGGGGGGATAACGAGCAGTACTTC
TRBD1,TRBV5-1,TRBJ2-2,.,CASSLPPTGTANTGELFF,TGCGCCAGCAGCTTGCCACCTACCGGGACAGCAAACACCGGGGAGCTGTTTTTT
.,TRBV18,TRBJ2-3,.,CASSPDGASTDTQYF,TGTGCCAGCTCACCCGATGGTGCTAGCACAGATACGCAGTATTTT
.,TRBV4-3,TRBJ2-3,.,CASSQGGGGTLTDTQYF,TGCGCCAGCAGCCAAGGAGGGGGGGGAACCCTCACAGATACGCAGTATTTT
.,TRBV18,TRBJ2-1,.,CASSLTNEQFF,TGTGCCAGCTCTCTGACTAATGAGCAGTTCTTC
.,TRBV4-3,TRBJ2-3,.,CASSQEAAITDTQYF,TGCGCCAGCAGCCAAGAAGCAGCAATCACAGATACGCAGTATTTT
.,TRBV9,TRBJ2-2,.,CASSPTTDTGELFF,TGTGCCAGCAGCCCAACCACCGACACCGGGGAGCTGTTTTTT
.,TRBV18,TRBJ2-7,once,CASSSGPILYEQYF,TGTGCCAGCTCATCAGGACCCATCCTCTACGAGCAGTACTTC
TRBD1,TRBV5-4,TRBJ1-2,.,CASSLAPGGGYGYTF,TGTGCCAGCAGCTTGGCTCCAGGGGGCGGGTATGGCTACACCTTC
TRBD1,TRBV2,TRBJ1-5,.,CASSTDRATIQPQHF,TGTGCCAGCAGTACTGACAGGGCTACTATTCAGCCCCAGCATTTT
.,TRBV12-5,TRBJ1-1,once,CASGFDGGTEAFF,TGTGCTAGTGGTTTTGACGGGGGCACTGAAGCTTTCTTT
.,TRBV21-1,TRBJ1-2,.,CASSLKGQSYGYTF,TGTGCCAGCAGCTTAAAGGGACAGTCCTATGGCTACACCTTC
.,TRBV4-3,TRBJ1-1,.,CASSQRGGGGPNTEAFF,TGCGCCAGCAGCCAACGAGGGGGGGGCGGGCCGAACACTGAAGCTTTCTTT
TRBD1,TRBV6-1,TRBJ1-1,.,CASSRQGGYTEAFF,TGTGCCAGCAGCCGACAGGGGGGTTACACTGAAGCTTTCTTT
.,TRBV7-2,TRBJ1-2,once,CASSLMAGENYGYTF,TGTGCCAGCAGCCTCATGGCGGGGGAGAACTATGGCTACACCTTC
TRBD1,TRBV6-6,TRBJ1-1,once,CASTDRVWAFF,TGTGCCAGCACTGACAGGGTGTGGGCTTTCTTT
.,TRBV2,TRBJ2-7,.,CASRNRDGNYEQYF,TGTGCCAGCAGGAACAGGGACGGGAATTACGAGCAGTACTTC
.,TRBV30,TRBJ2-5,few,CAWTHGQVQETQYF,TGTGCCTGGACCCACGGACAAGTACAAGAGACCCAGTACTTC
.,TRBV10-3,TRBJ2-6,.,CAISDNLKVDSGANVLTF,TGTGCCATCAGTGACAACCTAAAAGTAGACTCTGGGGCCAACGTCCTGACTTTC
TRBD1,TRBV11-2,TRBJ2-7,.,CASSLGQSLIQYF,TGTGCCAGCAGCTTGGGACAGTCTCTAATTCAGTACTTC
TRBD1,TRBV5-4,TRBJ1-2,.,CASSLRTGGDGYTF,TGTGCCAGCAGCTTGAGGACAGGGGGCGACGGCTACACCTTC
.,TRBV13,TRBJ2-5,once,CASSLAGPQETQYF,TGTGCCAGCAGCTTAGCCGGGCCCCAAGAGACCCAGTACTTC
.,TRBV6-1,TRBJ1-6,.,CASSDFGGSNSPLHF,TGTGCCAGCAGTGATTTCGGGGGTTCCAATTCACCCCTCCACTTT
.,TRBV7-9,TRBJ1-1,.,CASSRLGSGVGNTEAFF,TGTGCCAGCAGCCGGCTGGGGTCAGGGGTGGGGAACACTGAAGCTTTCTTT
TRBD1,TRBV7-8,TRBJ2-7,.,CASSGQGEGEQYF,TGTGCCAGCAGCGGACAGGGGGAGGGCGAGCAGTACTTC
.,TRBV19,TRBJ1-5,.,CASKSEGSNQPQHF,TGTGCCAGTAAGTCCGAGGGAAGCAATCAGCCCCAGCATTTT
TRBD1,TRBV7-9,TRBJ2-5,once,CASSFRLTGIETQYF,TGTGCCAGCAGCTTCCGGCTGACAGGGATAGAGACCCAGTACTTC
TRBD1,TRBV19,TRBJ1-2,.,CATETGGLSGGYTF,TGTGCCACCGAGACAGGGGGCTTAAGTGGTGGCTACACCTTC
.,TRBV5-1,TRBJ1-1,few,CASSLEGDNTEAFF,TGCGCCAGCAGCTTGGAGGGGGACAACACTGAAGCTTTCTTT
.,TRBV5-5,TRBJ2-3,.,CASSTDRALGTDTQYF,TGTGCCAGCAGCACGGACCGGGCCCTCGGCACAGATACGCAGTATTTT
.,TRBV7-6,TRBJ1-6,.,CASSRDRNNSPLHF,TGTGCCAGCAGCCGGGACCGGAATAATTCACCCCTCCACTTT
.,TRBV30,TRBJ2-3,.,CAWSGRGPDTQYF,TGTGCCTGGAGTGGGCGGGGCCCAGATACGCAGTATTTT
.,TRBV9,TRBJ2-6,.,CASSPSPYVGANVLTF,TGTGCCAGCAGCCCTAGCCCCTATGTTGGGGCCAACGTCCTGACTTTC
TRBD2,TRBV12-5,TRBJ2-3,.,CASGAPGGLEYF,TGTGCTAGTGGAGCCCCGGGGGGGCTGGAGTATTTT
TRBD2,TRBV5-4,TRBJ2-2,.,CASSSGTNSAGELFF,TGTGCCAGCAGCTCCGGGACTAATTCGGCCGGGGAGCTGTTTTTT
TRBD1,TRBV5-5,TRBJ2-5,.,CASSLDRRYQETQYF,TGTGCCAGCAGCCTGGACAGGAGGTACCAAGAGACCCAGTACTTC
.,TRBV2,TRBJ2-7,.,CASTGPEQYF,TGTGCCAGCACCGGACCCGAGCAGTACTTC
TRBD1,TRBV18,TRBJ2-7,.,CASSPQDRAYEQYF,TGTGCCAGCTCACCACAGGACAGGGCTTACGAGCAGTACTTC
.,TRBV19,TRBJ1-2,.,CASSIQGNAYGYTF,TGTGCCAGTAGTATACAGGGTAATGCCTATGGCTACACCTTC
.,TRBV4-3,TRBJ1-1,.,CASSQDSPGHPNTGAFF,TGCGCCAGCAGCCAAGATTCACCGGGACACCCAAACACTGGGGCTTTCTTT
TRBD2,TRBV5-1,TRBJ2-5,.,CASSLGRGGQQMQETQYF,TGCGCCAGCAGCTTGGGGCGGGGGGGCCAACAGATGCAAGAGACCCAGTACTTC
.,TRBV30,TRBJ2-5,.,CAWSRTSGETQYF,TGTGCCTGGAGCCGGACCAGTGGCGAGACCCAGTACTTC
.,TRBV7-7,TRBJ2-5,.,CASSKDAGETQYF,TGTGCTAGCAGCAAAGACGCCGGAGAGACCCAGTACTTC
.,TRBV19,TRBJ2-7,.,CASSIRSGLVNEQYF,TGTGCCAGTAGTATCCGGTCGGGGCTGGTGAACGAGCAGTACTTC